This T cell receptor beta chain was recorded in a study of control samples from healthy donors and cancer patients. CDR3 length equals 17 residues. The ends lost 4 bases at V and 3 bases at J; junction bases unmatched: 13. Germline V gene sequence: CDR1 LGHNA, CDR2 YNFKEQ. Sequencing was performed with immunoSEQ multiplex PCR; in TCRdb, only in-frame clones are kept and a portion is missing. Here the sample spans about 95,000 clones, around four fifths being singletons. The TCR comes from a man between 25 and 39 years old in good health. Sequencing was carried out using blood. The chain joins TRBV4-2 to TRBJ2-7, with 9 bases that match TRBD1. The chain's CDR3 is CASSRSPQGTGLYEQYF. The CDR3 nucleotides read TGTGCCAGCAGCCGCTCTCCCCAGGGGACAGGGCTCTACGAGCAGTACTTC.